This TCR beta chain is from a study of cytomegalovirus exposure and HLA in healthy donors. Whole-study findings and limits: A classifier reportedly called cytomegalovirus status with high sensitivity and specificity.

With V trimmed by 4 bases and J by 4 bases, 7 bases remained unmatched. Germline V gene data show CDR1 as LNHDA and CDR2 as SQIVND (reference sequence). The CDR3 is 14 amino acids. In regard to this clone: Antigen unknown.

The PCR employed 60 Vbeta primers together with 13 Jbeta primers. Assay: immunoSEQ multiplex PCR; the TCRdb copy retains only in-frame clones and omits some. This table has under 150,000 clones, roughly 77% appearing once. The V call is TRBV19, the J call TRBJ2-7; 7 positions match TRBD1. This TCR derives from a woman in her thirties or forties in good health and CMV-seropositive. Sequenced: PBMCs. The chain's CDR3 is CASSTGTASYEQYF. The CDR3 DNA reads TGTGCCAGTAGTACCGGGACAGCCAGTTACGAGCAGTACTTC.